This TCR beta chain was found in a study of cytomegalovirus exposure and HLA in healthy donors. Overall study context: One earlier analysis, a look at 180 million or so T cells, found around 110 million unique TCR beta sequences.

Note on this clone: Antigen specificity is unknown.

PCR primers comprised 60 Vbeta and 13 Jbeta primers. Clones were sequenced by immunoSEQ multiplex PCR, and TCRdb holds only the in-frame ones, with some missing. The sample has roughly 110,000 clones, around 77% seen once. Study results and limitations: Earlier analysis yielded a pattern in which most TCR beta V segments were productive about 87% or about 30% of the time. In a later analysis, V- and J-gene trimming of beta chains associated with a DCLRE1C missense variant, replicated independently. It was only CMV serostatus that was available as immune exposure information.

This CDR3 spans 18 amino acids. Germline CDR1 is LNHDA and CDR2 is SQIVND (reference sequence). V gave up 5 bases and J gave up 0 bases, with 22 bases separating them. Input material: PBMCs. This chain uses TRBV19 with TRBJ1-2; D gene ambiguous. This receptor was taken from a woman in her 30s in good health and CMV-seropositive. As DNA, the CDR3 is TGTGCCAGTAGTCGTCTGGTGGCGGCCACCTCGACTAACTATGGCTACACCTTC. Amino acids: CASSRLVAATSTNYGYTF. Based on the CDR3 plus reference TRBV19 and TRBJ1-2, the full variable domain is DGGITQSPKYLFRKEGQNVTLSCEQNLNHDAMYWYRQDPGQGLRLIYYSQIVNDFQKGDIAEGYSVSREKKESFPLTVTSAQKNPTAFYLCASSRLVAATSTNYGYTFGSGTRLTVV.